These T cell receptor beta chains were read from a single sample in a study of blood T cell repertoires in COVID-19. Clones were sequenced by immunoSEQ multiplex PCR, and TCRdb holds only the in-frame ones, with some missing. The sample contains about 110,000 clones, more than 75% of which appear only once. Sequencing was performed on peripheral blood. The receptors come from a man aged 35 to 55 with acute or convalescent COVID-19. CDR3s include the opening cysteine and the closing phenylalanine or tryptophan. A D gene is named only where the DNA matches it firmly. Some rows have no size entry. The others give once, few or many, or a class for an expanded clone.

J: TRBJ2-2
V: TRBV9
D: NA
size: NA
CDR3: CASSVLADTGELFF
DNA: TGTGCCAGCAGCGTATTAGCAGACACCGGGGAGCTGTTTTTT

J: TRBJ2-6
V: TRBV9
D: NA
size: once
CDR3: CASSVVSQGANVLTF
DNA: TGTGCCAGCAGCGTTGTGTCCCAAGGGGCCAACGTCCTGACTTTC

J: TRBJ1-1
V: TRBV5-1
D: NA
size: NA
CDR3: CASSHPGQTNTEAFF
DNA: TGCGCCAGCAGCCATCCGGGACAAACGAACACTGAAGCTTTCTTT

J: TRBJ2-4
V: TRBV24-1
D: TRBD2
size: NA
CDR3: CATSDRWGDDGTSGRFVKNIQYF
DNA: TGTGCCACCAGTGACCGTTGGGGGGACGACGGGACTAGCGGGAGATTCGTCAAAAACATTCAGTACTTC

J: TRBJ2-2
V: TRBV5-1
D: TRBD1
size: NA
CDR3: CASSKGALRDTNTGELFF
DNA: TGCGCCAGCAGCAAGGGGGCTTTACGGGACACGAACACCGGGGAGCTGTTTTTT

J: TRBJ2-1
V: TRBV5-4
D: TRBD1
size: NA
CDR3: CASSFGQGAPNEQFF
DNA: TGTGCCAGCAGCTTCGGACAGGGGGCGCCTAATGAGCAGTTCTTC

J: TRBJ1-1
V: TRBV6-5
D: TRBD1
size: NA
CDR3: CASSYTTGDTEAFF
DNA: TGTGCCAGCAGTTACACCACAGGGGACACTGAAGCTTTCTTT

J: TRBJ1-5
V: TRBV5-8
D: NA
size: NA
CDR3: CASSLVYGQVYEPQHF
DNA: TGTGCCAGCAGCTTGGTCTACGGTCAGGTGTACGAGCCCCAGCATTTT

J: TRBJ1-2
V: TRBV13
D: NA
size: NA
CDR3: CASSSRDWGYTF
DNA: TGTGCCAGCAGCTCAAGGGACTGGGGCTACACCTTC

J: TRBJ1-6
V: TRBV6-2/TRBV6-3
D: NA
size: once
CDR3: CASSPSPDSVSPVSPLHF
DNA: TGTGCCAGCAGTCCGTCTCCAGACAGCGTTTCCCCCGTTTCACCCCTCCACTTT

J: TRBJ1-4
V: TRBV7-2
D: NA
size: NA
CDR3: CASSGHGGTNEKLFF
DNA: TGTGCCAGCAGCGGACACGGGGGGACTAATGAAAAACTGTTTTTT

J: TRBJ2-7
V: TRBV28
D: TRBD2
size: NA
CDR3: CASSISGSGLASYEQYF
DNA: TGTGCCAGCAGCATTTCAGGGTCCGGACTAGCGTCCTACGAGCAGTACTTC

J: TRBJ1-6
V: TRBV6-1
D: NA
size: NA
CDR3: CASSEVNSPLHF
DNA: TGTGCCAGCAGTGAAGTAAATTCACCCCTCCACTTT

J: TRBJ1-2
V: TRBV6-5
D: TRBD1
size: NA
CDR3: CASSRDRERYGYTF
DNA: TGTGCCAGCAGTCGGGACAGGGAGCGGTATGGCTACACCTTC

J: TRBJ2-3
V: TRBV2
D: TRBD2
size: once
CDR3: CASRPLAGVGTDTQYF
DNA: TGTGCCAGCCGGCCCCTAGCGGGGGTGGGCACAGATACGCAGTATTTT

J: TRBJ2-1
V: TRBV5-1
D: TRBD2
size: few
CDR3: CASSLGSGRAGEQFF
DNA: TGCGCCAGCAGCTTGGGAAGCGGGAGGGCCGGGGAGCAGTTCTTC

J: TRBJ1-2
V: TRBV19
D: TRBD1
size: NA
CDR3: CACKRDRDSYGYTF
DNA: TGTGCCTGTAAAAGGGACAGGGACAGCTATGGCTACACCTTC

J: TRBJ2-5
V: TRBV27
D: NA
size: NA
CDR3: CEWLRAGAEETQYF
DNA: TGTGAGTGGCTCCGGGCGGGGGCCGAAGAGACCCAGTACTTC

J: TRBJ1-1
V: TRBV7-2
D: NA
size: NA
CDR3: CASSAGLNTEAFF
DNA: TGTGCCAGCAGCGCGGGCCTGAACACTGAAGCTTTCTTT

J: TRBJ2-1
V: TRBV2
D: NA
size: once
CDR3: CASTLETGSRYNEQFF
DNA: TGTGCCAGCACCCTTGAGACAGGTTCGCGATACAATGAGCAGTTCTTC

J: TRBJ1-4
V: TRBV14
D: NA
size: NA
CDR3: CASSPRKFQGPNRKLFF
DNA: TGTGCCAGCAGCCCCCGAAAGTTCCAGGGGCCGAACAGAAAACTGTTTTTT

J: TRBJ1-3
V: TRBV5-6
D: NA
size: NA
CDR3: CASSLVRRQAGGTIYF
DNA: TGTGCCAGCAGCTTGGTTCGACGGCAGGCCGGGGGCACCATATATTTT

J: TRBJ2-5
V: TRBV19
D: TRBD1
size: few
CDR3: CASSGQDLETQYF
DNA: TGTGCCAGTAGCGGACAGGACCTGGAGACCCAGTACTTC

J: TRBJ1-6
V: TRBV12-3/TRBV12-4
D: NA
size: NA
CDR3: CASSKRQFSPLHF
DNA: TGTGCCAGCAGTAAAAGACAGTTTTCACCCCTCCACTTT

J: TRBJ2-6
V: TRBV11-2
D: NA
size: NA
CDR3: CASSLDGGLGANVLTF
DNA: TGTGCCAGCAGCTTAGATGGAGGGCTCGGGGCCAACGTCCTGACTTTC

J: TRBJ1-1
V: TRBV3-1/TRBV3-2
D: NA
size: NA
CDR3: CASSQEGAMNTEAFF
DNA: TGTGCCAGCAGCCAAGAAGGGGCCATGAACACTGAAGCTTTCTTT

J: TRBJ1-4
V: TRBV19
D: NA
size: once
CDR3: CASSRGDEKLFF
DNA: TGTGCCAGTAGTCGGGGGGATGAAAAACTGTTTTTT

J: TRBJ2-2
V: TRBV7-6
D: NA
size: NA
CDR3: CASSLGQGRGGELFF
DNA: TGTGCCAGCAGCTTGGGGCAGGGTAGAGGCGGGGAGCTGTTTTTT

J: TRBJ2-1
V: TRBV20-1
D: NA
size: NA
CDR3: CSASRNGGNNEQFF
DNA: TGCAGTGCTAGTCGTAACGGGGGAAACAATGAGCAGTTCTTC

J: TRBJ1-3
V: TRBV30
D: NA
size: NA
CDR3: CASRGSSGNTIYF
DNA: TGTGCCTCGCGCGGGAGCTCTGGAAACACCATATATTTT

J: TRBJ1-1
V: TRBV5-1
D: TRBD1
size: NA
CDR3: CASSKQGLEAFF
DNA: TGCGCCAGCAGCAAACAGGGGCTTGAAGCTTTCTTT

J: TRBJ2-1
V: TRBV2
D: NA
size: once
CDR3: CASSEAGSSRHNEQFF
DNA: TGTGCCAGCAGTGAGGCTGGGTCTAGTAGACACAATGAGCAGTTCTTC

J: TRBJ2-2
V: TRBV6-4
D: NA
size: NA
CDR3: CASSLGQNTGELFF
DNA: TGTGCCAGCAGTTTGGGACAGAACACCGGGGAGCTGTTTTTT

J: TRBJ1-5
V: TRBV2
D: NA
size: NA
CDR3: CASGKEIVSNQPQHF
DNA: TGTGCCAGCGGTAAAGAGATAGTTAGCAATCAGCCCCAGCATTTT

J: TRBJ2-1
V: TRBV12-3/TRBV12-4
D: NA
size: once
CDR3: CASSRGSRGEQFF
DNA: TGTGCCAGCAGTCGTGGGAGCCGGGGTGAGCAGTTCTTC

J: TRBJ1-1
V: TRBV12-2
D: NA
size: NA
CDR3: CASRLDGGGTEAFF
DNA: TGTGCAAGTCGCTTAGATGGTGGCGGCACTGAAGCTTTCTTT

J: TRBJ2-3
V: TRBV9
D: NA
size: NA
CDR3: CASSVERTTDTQYF
DNA: TGTGCCAGCAGCGTAGAGCGGACCACAGATACGCAGTATTTT

J: TRBJ2-1
V: TRBV5-4
D: NA
size: NA
CDR3: CASSLAATGIDEQFF
DNA: TGTGCCAGCAGCTTGGCAGCCACAGGGATAGATGAGCAGTTCTTC

J: TRBJ2-7
V: TRBV5-1
D: NA
size: NA
CDR3: CASSLATGKGEQYF
DNA: TGCGCCAGCAGCTTGGCCACAGGGAAGGGCGAGCAGTACTTC

J: TRBJ2-1
V: TRBV12-2
D: NA
size: NA
CDR3: CASRPGERGSEQFF
DNA: TGTGCAAGTCGCCCCGGGGAGCGGGGTAGTGAGCAGTTCTTC

J: TRBJ1-6
V: TRBV19
D: TRBD1
size: few
CDR3: CASSPARDSVNSPLHF
DNA: TGTGCCAGTAGTCCTGCTCGGGACAGCGTTAATTCACCCCTCCACTTT

J: TRBJ1-2
V: TRBV4-1
D: NA
size: NA
CDR3: CASSQGQANYGYTF
DNA: TGCGCCAGCAGCCAAGGACAGGCTAACTATGGCTACACCTTC

J: TRBJ1-2
V: TRBV28
D: NA
size: few
CDR3: CASGSFDYGYTF
DNA: TGTGCCAGCGGCTCCTTTGACTATGGCTACACCTTC

J: TRBJ2-1
V: TRBV6-5
D: NA
size: NA
CDR3: CASELAPSRNEQFF
DNA: TGTGCCAGCGAGCTAGCCCCGAGTCGGAATGAGCAGTTCTTC

J: TRBJ1-6
V: TRBV5-1
D: NA
size: NA
CDR3: CASSPRPGHHNSPLHF
DNA: TGCGCCAGCAGCCCCCGACCGGGACACCATAATTCACCCCTCCACTTT

J: TRBJ2-7
V: TRBV11-2
D: NA
size: NA
CDR3: CASSLDLGAAHEQYF
DNA: TGTGCCAGCAGCTTAGACTTGGGGGCCGCTCACGAGCAGTACTTC

J: TRBJ1-1
V: TRBV18
D: NA
size: NA
CDR3: CASSGNVGDTEAFF
DNA: TGTGCCAGCTCAGGGAATGTAGGGGACACTGAAGCTTTCTTT

J: TRBJ1-2
V: TRBV30
D: NA
size: NA
CDR3: CAWIIENYGYTF
DNA: TGTGCCTGGATCATCGAGAACTATGGCTACACCTTC

J: TRBJ2-7
V: TRBV20-1
D: NA
size: NA
CDR3: CSASPVLYEQYF
DNA: TGCAGTGCTAGTCCGGTTCTTTACGAGCAGTACTTC

J: TRBJ1-1
V: TRBV5-1
D: NA
size: NA
CDR3: CASSSDTEAFF
DNA: TGCGCCAGCAGCTCAGACACTGAAGCTTTCTTT

J: TRBJ2-5
V: TRBV2
D: NA
size: once
CDR3: CASSGVGGRETQYF
DNA: TGTGCCAGCAGCGGCGTGGGTGGGCGAGAGACCCAGTACTTC

J: TRBJ1-3
V: TRBV6-1
D: NA
size: NA
CDR3: CASSAEAGFSGNTIYF
DNA: TGTGCCAGCAGTGCCGAGGCCGGCTTCTCTGGAAACACCATATATTTT

J: TRBJ1-6
V: TRBV3-1/TRBV3-2
D: NA
size: NA
CDR3: CASSQVIGLSYNSPLHF
DNA: TGTGCCAGCAGCCAAGTCATAGGACTCTCCTATAATTCACCCCTCCACTTT